This T cell receptor (beta chain) came from a study of cytomegalovirus exposure and HLA in healthy donors (TCRdb year 2017). Turning to the overall study: A later analysis indicated that the roughly 130 validation repertoires were generated on the platform also employed for the roughly 720 repertoires of the first cohort. The aim of the study was to test whether cataloging public T cell receptors could identify signatures of past pathogen exposure. In addition to the first cohort of around 670 subjects, a separate validation cohort of 120 different subjects was used. To predict cytomegalovirus infection status, the study brought together high-throughput TCR immunosequencing, statistical association of individual TCRs with disease status, and machine learning. Summary of the overall study and its limitations: Of the cluster scores, about 94% were above 0 in a later analysis, which found that TCRs clustered in the first cohort also tended to co-occur in the 120 or so validation repertoires. All 120 or so repertoires were used to score co-occurrence in the validation cohort in a later analysis, because that analysis had no HLA typing for the cohort. The classifier was reported to diagnose cytomegalovirus status with high specificity and sensitivity in both the original cohort and the validation cohort. According to the authors, the approach could potentially be generalized to other disease states and immunological phenotypes. The study gave a list of 150 to 200 TCR beta chains associated with cytomegalovirus. In vitro tests confirmed that a few of the cytomegalovirus-associated TCR beta chains recognize cytomegalovirus antigens. Most TCR sequences were seen in very few donors, while some public TCRs were found in many individuals.

The donors were included in the validation cohort of over a hundred subjects, a group kept apart from the roughly 700-subject first cohort. A remark on this clone: No cognate antigen has been identified for it. Base qualities are not at hand, and no much larger clone is one base apart.

The method was the immunoSEQ multiplex PCR assay. Processing in the source paper ran as follows. A statistical classification framework was developed to diagnose cytomegalovirus status using the catalog of TCR beta chain sequences. The clones in this table, taken by TCRdb from immuneACCESS, are in-frame only. Not every clone is retained; where verified, under half of the shortfall comes from an unresolved V gene, and the cause of the rest is unknown. V and J calls and clone size come straight from that table; D and trimming were deduced from the DNA. In this sample the table shows over 150,000 clones, 89% of which occur a single time. The ten largest account for 9% to 12% of the sample. V trim: 0 bases; J trim: 3 bases; unmatched bases: 6. From the germline V gene, CDR1 is MGHRA and CDR2 is YSYEKL. The cysteine opens and the phenylalanine closes a CDR3 of 16 amino acids. The sequence is cut down to CDR3 DNA, 48 bases in frame from base 1.

The rearranged segments are TRBV4-1 and TRBJ2-3; TRBD1 agrees with 7 junctional bases. The sequencing sample was made of PBMCs. This receptor was taken from a woman in her late teens or twenties in good health and CMV-seropositive. This receptor carries the CDR3 CASSQDPGGITDTQYF. The sequenced DNA is TGCGCCAGCAGCCAAGATCCAGGGGGTATAACAGATACGCAGTATTTT.